The present T cell receptor beta chain was sequenced within a study of OX40 agonist ivuxolimab in advanced cancers. Here immunoSEQ multiplex PCR was the method, and the copy in TCRdb shows in-frame clones only, minus some. The repertoire has about 76,000 clones, around 90% of them found once; the top ten carry 10% to 15%. The length of the CDR3 is 14 residues. Germline-derived CDR1 and CDR2 are GTSNPN and SVGIG (reference sequence). Losses at the gene ends were 6 bases for V and 3 bases for J; bases not matched to a gene: 11. This chain connects TRBV30 to TRBJ2-7; 7 bases fit TRBD1. Sequences were derived from CD4+ or CD8+ T cells sorted from blood, sampled in a trial of the OX40 agonist ivuxolimab. This receptor was identified in an adult with an advanced solid tumor such as melanoma, head and neck, liver or kidney cancer. CDR3 residues: CACYTGTANYEQYF. The CDR3 DNA is TGTGCCTGCTATACCGGGACAGCCAACTACGAGCAGTACTTC. Based on the CDR3 plus reference TRBV30 and TRBJ2-7, the full variable domain is SQTIHQWPATLVQPVGSPLSLECTVEGTSNPNLYWYRQAAGRGLQLLFYSVGIGQISSEVPQNLSASRPQDRQFILSSKKLLLSDSGFYLCACYTGTANYEQYFGPGTRLTVT.